This T cell receptor beta chain is drawn from a study of cytomegalovirus exposure and HLA in healthy donors. Overall study: Roughly 170 million T cells yielded 117 million unique TCR beta sequences in earlier analysis. General study findings and limits: It was reportedly the case that the classifier diagnosed cytomegalovirus status with high specificity and sensitivity. In the analysis, some V segments, TRBV6-2 and TRBV6-3 included, were excluded as indistinguishable. A previous analysis found most TCR beta V segments productive roughly 87% or roughly 30% of the time.

This clone was recorded a few times. As yet, its antigen is unknown. Both 60 Vbeta primers and 13 Jbeta primers went into the PCR. Clones were read by immunoSEQ multiplex PCR, and TCRdb kept only the in-frame ones, dropping some. The sample consists of about 130,000 clones, roughly four fifths of them appearing once. The CDR3 consists of 16 residues. Germline V gene sequence: CDR1 MGHRA, CDR2 YSYEKL. The V and J ends lost 3 bases and 1 base respectively, with 13 bases between them. The chain employs TRBV4-1 and TRBJ1-3; D perhaps matches TRBD1 (6 bases). The sequencing sample was made of PBMCs. This sequence originates from a boy aged 2-9 years in good health and CMV-seronegative. CDR3 protein: CASSQSSTGSGNTIYF. The CDR3 DNA reads TGCGCCAGCAGCCAGTCGAGCACAGGGTCTGGAAACACCATATATTTT.